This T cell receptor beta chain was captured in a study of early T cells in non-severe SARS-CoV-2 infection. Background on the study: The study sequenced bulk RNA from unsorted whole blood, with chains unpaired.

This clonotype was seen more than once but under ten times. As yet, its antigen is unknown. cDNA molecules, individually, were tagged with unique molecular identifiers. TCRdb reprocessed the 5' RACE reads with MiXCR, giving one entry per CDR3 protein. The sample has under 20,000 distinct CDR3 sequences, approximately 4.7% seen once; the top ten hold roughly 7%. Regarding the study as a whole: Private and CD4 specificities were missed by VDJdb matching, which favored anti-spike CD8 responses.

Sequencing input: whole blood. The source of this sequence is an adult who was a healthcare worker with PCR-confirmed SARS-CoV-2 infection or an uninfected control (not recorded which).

The CDR3 is CATSRERGEQYF. DNA for the CDR3: TGTGCCACCAGCAGAGAACGGGGCGAGCAGTACTTC. V and J are TRBV15 and TRBJ2-7, with TRBD2 as a possible D gene (5 bases). The V gene lost 0 bases and the J gene lost 6 bases, with 6 bases spanning the gap. CDR1 and CDR2 (germline): LNHNV, YYDKDF (reference sequence). The CDR3 sequence is 12 residues long.